This T cell receptor (beta chain) was recorded in a study of blood T cell repertoires in COVID-19. Turning to the study itself: Specimens from acute and convalescent COVID-19 originated in the United States, Italy and Spain. In each case, the material was cDNA or gDNA derived from T cells, B-cell-depleted T cells, or PBMCs.

V lost 4 bases and J 4 bases, leaving 11 bases between the germline ends. CDR3 length: 13 residues. Germline V gene lookup returns CDR1 LNHNV and CDR2 YYDKDF (reference sequence). As handled by the study authors: Reference gene primer amplification gave estimated nucleated cell counts. Generated by immunoSEQ multiplex PCR, the TCRdb table keeps only in-frame clones and is missing some. For V, J and clone size, that table is used; D and trimming come from the DNA. In the table there are approximately 90,000 clones, over 75% of which are singletons. The chain links TRBV15 to TRBJ2-7; a weak D match, TRBD1 (5 bases). Input material: peripheral blood. This TCR was recovered from a man in his fifties or sixties with acute or convalescent COVID-19. The CDR3: CATSTQGSYEQYF. The DNA for the CDR3 is TGTGCCACCAGCACGCAGGGAAGTTACGAGCAGTACTTC.